What follows is one T cell receptor (beta chain) and its context. Its target is not known. This entry belongs to a study of beta chain features in type 1 diabetes. Notes on the study in general: There was a moderate but significant shortening of TCRB CDR3s in all four CD4+ subsets of Type 1 diabetes patients.

Germline assignment: CDR1 SGHVS and CDR2 FNYEAQ. The CDR3 has 15 residues. With 5 bases clipped from V and 5 bases from J, the junction kept 8 bases outside the gene matches. Expressed TCRB transcripts were sequenced after all isolated RNA was converted to cDNA. The repertoire was sequenced with immunoSEQ multiplex PCR; TCRdb's copy has only in-frame clones and lacks some. The data show almost 250,000 clones, 12% to 15% seen once. CD4+ cells of the naive, central memory, regulatory and stem cell-like memory types were sorted via CD45RO/CCR7/CD25/CD127/CD95/CD27. The V and J genes are TRBV7-6 and TRBJ2-2, with 7 positions matching TRBD1. Sequences were obtained from naive CD4+ T cells from blood. This clonotype originated in a woman between 35 and 50 years old in good health. The DNA of the CDR3 is TGTGCCAGCAGCCCAAGACAGGGTCGGACCGGGGAGCTGTTTTTT. Translated: CASSPRQGRTGELFF.